The present TCR beta chain was sequenced within a study of blood T cell repertoires in COVID-19. The overall study: From the United States, Italy and Spain came samples of acute and convalescent COVID-19.

Trimming took 1 base from V and 2 from J; bases not matched to a gene: 4. The V gene's germline CDR1 is SGHTA and CDR2 FQGNSA. The length of the CDR3 is 15 residues. This table comes from immunoSEQ multiplex PCR, and its TCRdb copy is limited to in-frame clones, with some not included. The sample yields around 280,000 clones, 90% seen once. This receptor was taken from a woman in her late teens or twenties with acute COVID-19. The sample consisted of PBMCs or T cells enriched from blood (not recorded which). The V gene is TRBV7-2, the J gene TRBJ2-7; TRBD2 agrees at 8 bases. The CDR3 DNA follows: TGTGCCAGCAGCTTAGTCGGGCGGGAGGCCTACGAGCAGTACTTC. Residues: CASSLVGREAYEQYF.